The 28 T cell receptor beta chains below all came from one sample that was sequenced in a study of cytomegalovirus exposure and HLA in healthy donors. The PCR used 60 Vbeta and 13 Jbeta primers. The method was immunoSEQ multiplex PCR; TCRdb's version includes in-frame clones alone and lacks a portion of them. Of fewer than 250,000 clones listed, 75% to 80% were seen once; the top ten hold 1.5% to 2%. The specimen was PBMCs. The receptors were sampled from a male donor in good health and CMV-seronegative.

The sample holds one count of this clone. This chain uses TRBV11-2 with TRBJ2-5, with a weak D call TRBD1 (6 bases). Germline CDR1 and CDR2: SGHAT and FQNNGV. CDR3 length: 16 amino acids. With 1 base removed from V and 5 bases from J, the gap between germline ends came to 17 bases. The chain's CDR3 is CASSLGGTLYQETQYF. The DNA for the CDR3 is TGTGCCAGCAGCTTAGGGGGGACACTATATCAGGAGACCCAGTACTTC.

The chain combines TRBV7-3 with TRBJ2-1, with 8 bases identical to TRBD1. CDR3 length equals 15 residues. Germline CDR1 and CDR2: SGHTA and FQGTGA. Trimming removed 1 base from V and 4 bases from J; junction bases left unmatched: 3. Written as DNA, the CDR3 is TGTGCCAGCAGCTTAAGCCAGGGGGCTTACAATGAGCAGTTCTTC. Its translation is CASSLSQGAYNEQFF.

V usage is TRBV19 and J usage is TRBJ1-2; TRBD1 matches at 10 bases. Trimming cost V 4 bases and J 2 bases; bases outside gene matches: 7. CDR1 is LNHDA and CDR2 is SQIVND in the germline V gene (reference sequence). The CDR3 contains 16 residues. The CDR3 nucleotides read TGTGCCAGTAGTACCCCCGGGACAGGGGACAACTATGGCTACACCTTC. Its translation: CASSTPGTGDNYGYTF. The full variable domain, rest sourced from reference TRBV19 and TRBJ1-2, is DGGITQSPKYLFRKEGQNVTLSCEQNLNHDAMYWYRQDPGQGLRLIYYSQIVNDFQKGDIAEGYSVSREKKESFPLTVTSAQKNPTAFYLCASSTPGTGDNYGYTFGSGTRLTVV.

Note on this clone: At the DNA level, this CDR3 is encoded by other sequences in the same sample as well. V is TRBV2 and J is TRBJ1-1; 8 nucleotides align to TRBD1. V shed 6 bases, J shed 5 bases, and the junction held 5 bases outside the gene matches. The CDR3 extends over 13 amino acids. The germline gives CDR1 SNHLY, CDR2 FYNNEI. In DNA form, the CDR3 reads TGTGCCAGCAGCCAGGGGGCAGGGACTGAAGCTTTCTTT. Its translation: CASSQGAGTEAFF. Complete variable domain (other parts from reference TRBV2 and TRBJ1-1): EPEVTQTPSHQVTQMGQEVILRCVPISNHLYFYWYRQILGQKVEFLVSFYNNEISEKSEIFDDQFSVERPDGSNFTLKIRSTKLEDSAMYFCASSQGAGTEAFFGQGTRLTVV.

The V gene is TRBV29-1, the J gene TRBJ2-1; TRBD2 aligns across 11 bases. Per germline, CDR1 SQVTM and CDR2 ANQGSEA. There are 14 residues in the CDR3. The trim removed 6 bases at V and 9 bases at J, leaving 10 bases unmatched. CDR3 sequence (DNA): TGCAGCGTCCCCAGGGGTAGCGGGAGGGCTGAGCAGTTCTTC. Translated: CSVPRGSGRAEQFF.

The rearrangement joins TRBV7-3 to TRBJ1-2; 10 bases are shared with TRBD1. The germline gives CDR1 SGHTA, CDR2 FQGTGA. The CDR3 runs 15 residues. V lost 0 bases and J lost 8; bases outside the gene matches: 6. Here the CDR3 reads CASSLTRTGGLGYTF. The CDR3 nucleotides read TGTGCCAGCAGCTTAACACGGACAGGGGGTTTGGGCTACACCTTC.

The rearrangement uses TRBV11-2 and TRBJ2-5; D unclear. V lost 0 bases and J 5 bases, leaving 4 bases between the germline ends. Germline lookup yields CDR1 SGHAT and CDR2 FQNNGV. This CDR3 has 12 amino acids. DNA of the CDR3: TGTGCCAGCAGCTTAGACGAGGAGACCCAGTACTTC. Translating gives CASSLDEETQYF.

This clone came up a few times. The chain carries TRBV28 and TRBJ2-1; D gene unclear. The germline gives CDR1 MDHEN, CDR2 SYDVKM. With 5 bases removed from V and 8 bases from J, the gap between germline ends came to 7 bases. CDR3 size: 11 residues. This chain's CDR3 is CASSRSDEQFF. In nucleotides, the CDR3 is TGTGCCAGCAGTCGGTCGGATGAGCAGTTCTTC.

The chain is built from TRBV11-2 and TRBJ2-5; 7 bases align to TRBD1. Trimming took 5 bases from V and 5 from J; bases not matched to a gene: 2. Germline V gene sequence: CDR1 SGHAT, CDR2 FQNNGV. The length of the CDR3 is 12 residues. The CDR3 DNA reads TGTGCCAGCAGCCAGGGGGAGGAGACCCAGTACTTC. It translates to CASSQGEETQYF. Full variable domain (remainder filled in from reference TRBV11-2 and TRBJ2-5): EAGVAQSPRYKIIEKRQSVAFWCNPISGHATLYWYQQILGQGPKLLIQFQNNGVVDDSQLPKDRFSAERLKGVDSTLKIQPAKLEDSAVYLCASSQGEETQYFGPGTRLLVL.

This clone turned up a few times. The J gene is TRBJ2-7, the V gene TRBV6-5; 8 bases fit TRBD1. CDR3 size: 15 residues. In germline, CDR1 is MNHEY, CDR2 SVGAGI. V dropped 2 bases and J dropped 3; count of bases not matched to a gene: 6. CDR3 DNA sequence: TGTGCCAGCAGTTACGGGACAGGCCTGCTCTACGAGCAGTACTTC. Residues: CASSYGTGLLYEQYF.

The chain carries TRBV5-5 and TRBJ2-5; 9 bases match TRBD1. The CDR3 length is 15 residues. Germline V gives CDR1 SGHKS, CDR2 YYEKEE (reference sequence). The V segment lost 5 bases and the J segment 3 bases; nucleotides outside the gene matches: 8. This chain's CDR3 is CASRSPGQGKETQYF. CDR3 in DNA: TGTGCCAGCAGGTCGCCGGGACAGGGAAAAGAGACCCAGTACTTC. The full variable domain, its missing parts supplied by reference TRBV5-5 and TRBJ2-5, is DAGVTQSPTHLIKTRGQQVTLRCSPISGHKSVSWYQQVLGQGPQFIFQYYEKEERGRGNFPDRFSARQFPNYSSELNVNALLLGDSALYLCASRSPGQGKETQYFGPGTRLLVL.

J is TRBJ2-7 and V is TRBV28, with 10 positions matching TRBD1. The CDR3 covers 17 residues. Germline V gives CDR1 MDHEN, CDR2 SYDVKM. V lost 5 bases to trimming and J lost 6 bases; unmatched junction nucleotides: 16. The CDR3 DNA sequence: TGTGCCAGCAGTACGGGACAGGGGAGGAACTTGCCTCGCGAGCAGTACTTC. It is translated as CASSTGQGRNLPREQYF.

The CDR3 coding sequence is TGCGCCAGCAGCCAAGGCTCTAGCGGGGGGCATAGCACAGATACGCAGTATTTT. This translates into CASSQGSSGGHSTDTQYF. The chain employs TRBV4-3 and TRBJ2-3; 11 bases fit TRBD2. J gave up 0 bases and V 1 base, and 6 bases lay outside the gene matches. This CDR3 is 18 amino acids long. Germline V gives CDR1 LGHNA, CDR2 YSLEER.

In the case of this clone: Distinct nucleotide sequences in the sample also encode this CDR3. CDR3 loop: CASSYSDSSYEQYF. DNA for the CDR3: TGTGCCAGCAGTTACAGCGACAGTTCCTACGAGCAGTACTTC. The chain carries TRBV6-6 and TRBJ2-5, with D possibly matching TRBD1 (5 bases). The better agreement between TRBJ2-7 and the DNA end casts doubt on the J call. The CDR3 has 14 amino acids. Germline-derived CDR1 and CDR2 are MNHNY and SVGAGI (reference sequence).

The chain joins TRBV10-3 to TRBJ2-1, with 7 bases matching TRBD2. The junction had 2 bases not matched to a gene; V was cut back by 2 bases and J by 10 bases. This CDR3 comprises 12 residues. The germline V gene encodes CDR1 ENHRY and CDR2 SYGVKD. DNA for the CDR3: TGTGCCATCAGTGAGCTGGGGGGGGAGCAGTTCTTC. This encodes CAISELGGEQFF.

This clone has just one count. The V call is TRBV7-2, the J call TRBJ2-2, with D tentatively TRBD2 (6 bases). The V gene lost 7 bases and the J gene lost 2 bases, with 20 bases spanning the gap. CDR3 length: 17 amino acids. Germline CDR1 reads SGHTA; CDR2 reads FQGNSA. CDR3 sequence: CASTRRMGGANTGELFF. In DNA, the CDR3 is TGTGCCAGCACCAGAAGGATGGGCGGGGCCAACACCGGGGAGCTGTTTTTT.

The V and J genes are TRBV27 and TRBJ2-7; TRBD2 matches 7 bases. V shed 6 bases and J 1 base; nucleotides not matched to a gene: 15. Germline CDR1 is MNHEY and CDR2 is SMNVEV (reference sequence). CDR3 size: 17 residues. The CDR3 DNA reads TGTGCCAGCAGGCTATATGGTGCGGGAGTGGGGTCCTACGAGCAGTACTTC. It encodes CASRLYGAGVGSYEQYF.

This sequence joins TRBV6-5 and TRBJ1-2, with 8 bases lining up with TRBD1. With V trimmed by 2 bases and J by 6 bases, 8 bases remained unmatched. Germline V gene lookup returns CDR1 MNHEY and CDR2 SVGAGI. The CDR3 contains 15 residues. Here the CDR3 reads CASSYRAGGANGYTF. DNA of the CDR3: TGTGCCAGCAGTTACCGAGCAGGGGGCGCGAATGGCTACACCTTC.

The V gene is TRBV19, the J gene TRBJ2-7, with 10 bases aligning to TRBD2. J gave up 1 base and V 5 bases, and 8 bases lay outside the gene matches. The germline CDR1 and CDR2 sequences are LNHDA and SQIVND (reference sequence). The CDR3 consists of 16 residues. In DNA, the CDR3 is TGTGCCAGTAGTTACTTAGCGGGAGGCGTTTCCTACGAGCAGTACTTC. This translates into CASSYLAGGVSYEQYF.

The CDR3 spells CSVVLWFMEGSSEQYF. The DNA of the CDR3 is TGCAGCGTTGTTCTCTGGTTTATGGAGGGGAGTTCGGAGCAGTACTTC. The chain uses TRBV29-1 and TRBJ2-7; D may be TRBD2 (6 bases). Trimming shortened V by 4 bases and J by 7 bases, and 26 bases separated the two germline ends. Germline lookup yields CDR1 SQVTM and CDR2 ANQGSEA. The CDR3 is 16 residues long.

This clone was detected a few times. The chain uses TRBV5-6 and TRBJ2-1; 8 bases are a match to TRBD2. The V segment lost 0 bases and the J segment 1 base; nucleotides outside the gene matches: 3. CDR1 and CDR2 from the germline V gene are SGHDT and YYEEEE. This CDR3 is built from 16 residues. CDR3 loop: CASSLDAGGSYNEQFF. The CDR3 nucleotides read TGTGCCAGCAGCTTGGATGCGGGAGGTTCCTACAATGAGCAGTTCTTC.

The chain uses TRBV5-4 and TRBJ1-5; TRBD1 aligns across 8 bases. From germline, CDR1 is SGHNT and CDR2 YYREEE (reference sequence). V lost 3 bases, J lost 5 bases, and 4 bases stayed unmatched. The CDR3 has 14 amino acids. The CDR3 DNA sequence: TGTGCCAGCAGCTCTGGACAGGGCGATCAGCCCCAGCATTTT. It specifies CASSSGQGDQPQHF.

The CDR3 reads CASSQGGGTLAGVSDTQYF. CDR3 in DNA: TGCGCCAGCAGCCAAGGGGGGGGTACACTAGCGGGAGTATCCGATACGCAGTATTTT. The chain is built from TRBV4-1 and TRBJ2-3, with 11 bases fitting TRBD2. Trimming at V came to 1 base and at J to 6 bases, leaving 15 bases not matched to a gene. Per the germline V gene, CDR1 is MGHRA and CDR2 is YSYEKL. The CDR3 has 19 residues.

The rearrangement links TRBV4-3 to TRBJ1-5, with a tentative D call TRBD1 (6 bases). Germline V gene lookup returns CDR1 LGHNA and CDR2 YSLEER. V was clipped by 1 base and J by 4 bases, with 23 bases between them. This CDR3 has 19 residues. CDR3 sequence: CASSQVVGDKGQGNQPQHF. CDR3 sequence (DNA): TGCGCCAGCAGCCAAGTGGTCGGGGACAAGGGACAAGGAAATCAGCCCCAGCATTTT.

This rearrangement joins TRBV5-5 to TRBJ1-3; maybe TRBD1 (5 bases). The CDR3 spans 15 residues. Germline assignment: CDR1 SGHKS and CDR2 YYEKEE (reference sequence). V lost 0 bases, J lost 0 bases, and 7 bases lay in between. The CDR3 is CASSLGGVSGNTIYF. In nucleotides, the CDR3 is TGTGCCAGCAGCTTGGGGGGCGTCTCTGGAAACACCATATATTTT.

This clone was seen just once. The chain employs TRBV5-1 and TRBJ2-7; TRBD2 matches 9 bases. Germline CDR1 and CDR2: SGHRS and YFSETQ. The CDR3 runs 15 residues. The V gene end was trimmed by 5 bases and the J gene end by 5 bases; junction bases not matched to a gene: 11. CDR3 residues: CASRISGSNPHEQYF. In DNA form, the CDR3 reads TGCGCCAGCAGGATTAGCGGGAGTAACCCCCACGAGCAGTACTTC.

The CDR3 DNA is TGTGCCAGCAGCGTTTTGACCGGGACAGGGTCCAGGGAGCAGTTCTTC. Its protein product is CASSVLTGTGSREQFF. This chain uses TRBV9 with TRBJ2-1; 9 bases fit TRBD1. V lost 2 bases, J lost 10 bases, and 13 bases stayed unmatched. The CDR3 spans 16 residues. Per the germline V gene, CDR1 is SGDLS and CDR2 is YYNGEE.

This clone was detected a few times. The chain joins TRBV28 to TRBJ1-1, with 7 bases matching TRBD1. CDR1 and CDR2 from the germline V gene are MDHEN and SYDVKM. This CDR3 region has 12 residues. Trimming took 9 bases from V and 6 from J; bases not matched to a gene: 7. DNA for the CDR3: TGTGCCAGTAAGGACAGGCCACCTGAAGCTTTCTTT. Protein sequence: CASKDRPPEAFF. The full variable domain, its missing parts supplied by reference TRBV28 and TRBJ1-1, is DVKVTQSSRYLVKRTGEKVFLECVQDMDHENMFWYRQDPGLGLRLIYFSYDVKMKEKGDIPEGYSVSREKKERFSLILESASTNQTSMYLCASKDRPPEAFFGQGTRLTVV.